This TCR beta chain was sequenced for a study of T cell repertoires in cytomegalovirus infection. CDR1 and CDR2 from the germline V gene are MNHEY and SMNVEV (reference sequence). The CDR3 runs to 13 residues. Trimming removed 8 bases from V and 5 bases from J; junction bases left unmatched: 7. TCRdb independently ran MiXCR on the reads; one entry per CDR3 protein. The sample contains under 850,000 distinct CDR3 sequences, about 40% of which appear only once. The chain is built from TRBV27 and TRBJ2-7, with 9 bases identical to TRBD1. The sample was PBMCs. The sequence was collected from a human donor in good health (CMV status not recorded). Some clones in this sample may be carry-over from other donors' samples. The CDR3 bases are TGTGCCAGCGCCCGGACAGGGGCCCACGAGCAGTACTTC. Its translation: CASARTGAHEQYF.